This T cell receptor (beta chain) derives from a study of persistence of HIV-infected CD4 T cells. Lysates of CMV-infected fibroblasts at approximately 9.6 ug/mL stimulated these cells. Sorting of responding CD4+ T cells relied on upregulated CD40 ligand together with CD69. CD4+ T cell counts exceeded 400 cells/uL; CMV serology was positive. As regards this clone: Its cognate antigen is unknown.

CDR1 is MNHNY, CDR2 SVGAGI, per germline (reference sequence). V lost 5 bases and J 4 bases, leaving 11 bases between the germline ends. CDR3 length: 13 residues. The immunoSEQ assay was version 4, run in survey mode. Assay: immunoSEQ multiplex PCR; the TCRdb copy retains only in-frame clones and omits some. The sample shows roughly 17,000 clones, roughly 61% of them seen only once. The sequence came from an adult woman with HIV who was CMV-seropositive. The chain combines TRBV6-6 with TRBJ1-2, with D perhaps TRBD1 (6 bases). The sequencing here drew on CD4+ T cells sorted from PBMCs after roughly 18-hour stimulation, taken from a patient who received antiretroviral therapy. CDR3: CASSRTGFYGYTF. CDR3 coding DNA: TGTGCCAGCAGTCGCACAGGGTTCTATGGCTACACCTTC.